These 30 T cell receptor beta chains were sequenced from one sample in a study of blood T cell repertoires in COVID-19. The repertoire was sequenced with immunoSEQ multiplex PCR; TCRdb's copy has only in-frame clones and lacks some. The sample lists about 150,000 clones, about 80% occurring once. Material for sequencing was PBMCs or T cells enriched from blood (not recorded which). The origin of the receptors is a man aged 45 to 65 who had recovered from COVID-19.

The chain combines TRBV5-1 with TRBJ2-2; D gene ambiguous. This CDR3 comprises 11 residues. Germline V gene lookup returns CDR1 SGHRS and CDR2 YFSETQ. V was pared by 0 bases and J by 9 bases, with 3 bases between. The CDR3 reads CASSLARELFF. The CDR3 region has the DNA TGCGCCAGCAGCTTGGCAAGGGAGCTGTTTTTT.

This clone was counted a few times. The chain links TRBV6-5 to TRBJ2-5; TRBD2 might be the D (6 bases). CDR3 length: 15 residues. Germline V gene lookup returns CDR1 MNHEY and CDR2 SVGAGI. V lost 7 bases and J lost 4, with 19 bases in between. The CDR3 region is CASILAEGTGETQYF. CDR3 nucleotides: TGTGCCAGCATCCTGGCGGAGGGGACGGGAGAGACCCAGTACTTC.

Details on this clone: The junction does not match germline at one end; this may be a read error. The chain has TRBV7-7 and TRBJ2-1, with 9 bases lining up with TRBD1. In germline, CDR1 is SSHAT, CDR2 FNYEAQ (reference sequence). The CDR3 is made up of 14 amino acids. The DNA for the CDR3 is TGTGCTAGCAGCTCCGGGACAGGGTTCAATGAGCAGTTCTTC. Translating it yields CASSSGTGFNEQFF. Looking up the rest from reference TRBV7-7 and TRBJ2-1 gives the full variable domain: GAGVSQSPRYKVTKRGQDVTLRCDPISSHATLYWYQQALGQGPEFLTYFNYEAQPDKSGLPSDRFSAERPEGSISTLTIQRTEQRDSAMYRCASSSGTGFNEQFFGPGTRLTVL.

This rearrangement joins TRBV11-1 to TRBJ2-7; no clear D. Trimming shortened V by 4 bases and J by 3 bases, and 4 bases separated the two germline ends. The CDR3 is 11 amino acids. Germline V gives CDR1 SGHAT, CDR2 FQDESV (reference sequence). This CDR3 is CASSSGYEQYF. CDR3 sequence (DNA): TGTGCCAGCAGCTCCGGCTACGAGCAGTACTTC. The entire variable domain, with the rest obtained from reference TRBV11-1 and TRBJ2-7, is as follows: EAEVAQSPRYKITEKSQAVAFWCDPISGHATLYWYRQILGQGPELLVQFQDESVVDDSQLPKDRFSAERLKGVDSTLKIQPAELGDSAMYLCASSSGYEQYFGPGTRLTVT.

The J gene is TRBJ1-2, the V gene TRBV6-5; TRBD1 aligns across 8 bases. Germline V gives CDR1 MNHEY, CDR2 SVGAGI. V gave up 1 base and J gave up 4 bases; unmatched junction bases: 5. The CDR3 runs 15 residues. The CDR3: CASSYWQGAAYGYTF. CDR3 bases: TGTGCCAGCAGTTACTGGCAGGGGGCTGCCTATGGCTACACCTTC.

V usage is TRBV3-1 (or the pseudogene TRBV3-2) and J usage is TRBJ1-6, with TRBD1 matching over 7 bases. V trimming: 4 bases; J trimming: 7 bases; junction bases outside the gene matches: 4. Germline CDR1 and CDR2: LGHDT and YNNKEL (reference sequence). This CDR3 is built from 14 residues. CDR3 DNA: TGTGCCAGCAGCCTAGGACAGGCCAATTCACCCCTCCACTTT. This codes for CASSLGQANSPLHF.

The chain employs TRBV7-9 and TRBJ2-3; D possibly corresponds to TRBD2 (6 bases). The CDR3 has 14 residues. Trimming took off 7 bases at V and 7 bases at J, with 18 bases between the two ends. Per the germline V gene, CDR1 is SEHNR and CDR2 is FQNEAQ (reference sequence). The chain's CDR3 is CASILTPGLNTQYF. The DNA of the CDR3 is TGTGCCAGCATACTAACCCCGGGACTCAATACGCAGTATTTT.

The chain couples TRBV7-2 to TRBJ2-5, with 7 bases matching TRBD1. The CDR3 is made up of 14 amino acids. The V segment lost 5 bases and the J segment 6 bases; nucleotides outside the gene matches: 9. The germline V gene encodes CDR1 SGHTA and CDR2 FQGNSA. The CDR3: CASSTQGLRKTQYF. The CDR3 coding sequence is TGTGCCAGCAGCACACAGGGGTTGAGGAAGACCCAGTACTTC.

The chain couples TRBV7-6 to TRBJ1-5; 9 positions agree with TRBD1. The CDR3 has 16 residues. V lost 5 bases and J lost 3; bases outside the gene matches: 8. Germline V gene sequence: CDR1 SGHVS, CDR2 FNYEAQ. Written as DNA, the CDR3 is TGTGCCAGCAGCCCGGGACAGGGAGAGGTCAATCAGCCCCAGCATTTT. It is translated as CASSPGQGEVNQPQHF.

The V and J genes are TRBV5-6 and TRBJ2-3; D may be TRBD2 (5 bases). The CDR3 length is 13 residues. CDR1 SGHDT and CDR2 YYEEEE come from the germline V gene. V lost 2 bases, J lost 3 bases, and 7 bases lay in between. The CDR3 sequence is CASSLEGTDTQYF. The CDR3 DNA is TGTGCCAGCAGCTTAGAGGGAACAGATACGCAGTATTTT. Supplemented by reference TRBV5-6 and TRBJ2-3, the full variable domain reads DAGVTQSPTHLIKTRGQQVTLRCSPKSGHDTVSWYQQALGQGPQFIFQYYEEEERQRGNFPDRFSGHQFPNYSSELNVNALLLGDSALYLCASSLEGTDTQYFGPGTRLTVL.

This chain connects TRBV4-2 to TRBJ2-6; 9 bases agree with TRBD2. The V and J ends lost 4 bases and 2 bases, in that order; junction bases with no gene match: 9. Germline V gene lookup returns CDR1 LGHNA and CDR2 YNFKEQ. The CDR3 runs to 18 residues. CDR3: CASSPQAGGSPGANVLTF. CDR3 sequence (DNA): TGTGCCAGCAGCCCTCAAGCGGGGGGCTCCCCTGGGGCCAACGTCCTGACTTTC.

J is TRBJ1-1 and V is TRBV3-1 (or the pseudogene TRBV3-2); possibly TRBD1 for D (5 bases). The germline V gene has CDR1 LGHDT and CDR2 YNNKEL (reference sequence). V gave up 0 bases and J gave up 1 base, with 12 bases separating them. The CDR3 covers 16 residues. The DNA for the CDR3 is TGTGCCAGCAGCCAAGATCGGGGGTTTCCGAACACTGAAGCTTTCTTT. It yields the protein CASSQDRGFPNTEAFF.

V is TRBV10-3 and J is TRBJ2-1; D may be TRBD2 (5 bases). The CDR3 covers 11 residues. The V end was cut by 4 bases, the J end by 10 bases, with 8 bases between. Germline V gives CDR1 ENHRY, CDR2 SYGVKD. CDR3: CAISASWEQFF. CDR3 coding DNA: TGTGCCATCAGTGCTAGCTGGGAGCAGTTCTTC.

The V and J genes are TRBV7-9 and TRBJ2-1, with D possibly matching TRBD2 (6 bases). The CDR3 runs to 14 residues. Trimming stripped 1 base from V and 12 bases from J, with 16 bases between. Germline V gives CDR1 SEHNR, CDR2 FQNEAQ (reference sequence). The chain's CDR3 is CASSLDGGRTRQFF. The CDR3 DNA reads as TGTGCCAGCAGCTTAGACGGGGGTAGAACCAGGCAGTTCTTC. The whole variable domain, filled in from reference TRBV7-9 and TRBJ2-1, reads DTGVSQNPRHKITKRGQNVTFRCDPISEHNRLYWYRQTLGQGPEFLTYFQNEAQLEKSRLLSDRFSAERPKGSFSTLEIQRTEQGDSAMYLCASSLDGGRTRQFFGPGTRLTVL.

CDR3 loop: CASSLGGLANTGELFF. Here the CDR3 DNA reads TGCGCCAGCAGCTTGGGGGGACTAGCTAACACCGGGGAGCTGTTTTTT. The V gene is TRBV5-1, the J gene TRBJ2-2, with TRBD2 matching over 9 bases. Germline CDR1 reads SGHRS; CDR2 reads YFSETQ. The ends lost 0 bases at V and 2 bases at J; junction bases unmatched: 2. The CDR3 runs to 16 residues. Full variable domain (missing parts from reference TRBV5-1 and TRBJ2-2): KAGVTQTPRYLIKTRGQQVTLSCSPISGHRSVSWYQQTPGQGLQFLFEYFSETQRNKGNFPGRFSGRQFSNSRSEMNVSTLELGDSALYLCASSLGGLANTGELFFGEGSRLTVL.

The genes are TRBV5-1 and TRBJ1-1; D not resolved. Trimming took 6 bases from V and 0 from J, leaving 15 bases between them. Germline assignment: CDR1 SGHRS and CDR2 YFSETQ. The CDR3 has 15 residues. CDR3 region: CASTPFQALNTEAFF. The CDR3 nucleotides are TGCGCCAGCACCCCTTTTCAAGCCCTGAACACTGAAGCTTTCTTT.

CDR3 residues: CASSNARDFYNEQFF. The CDR3 DNA sequence: TGTGCCAGCAGCAACGCCAGGGACTTTTACAATGAGCAGTTCTTC. V gene TRBV7-2 combines with J gene TRBJ2-1; a possible D gene is TRBD2 (6 bases). Per the germline V gene, CDR1 is SGHTA and CDR2 is FQGNSA. V was shortened by 5 bases and J by 4 bases, with 15 bases between the two germline ends. This CDR3 is built from 15 residues. Full variable domain (outside the CDR3, taken from reference TRBV7-2 and TRBJ2-1): GAGVSQSPSNKVTEKGKDVELRCDPISGHTALYWYRQSLGQGLEFLIYFQGNSAPDKSGLPSDRFSAERTGGSVSTLTIQRTQQEDSAVYLCASSNARDFYNEQFFGPGTRLTVL.

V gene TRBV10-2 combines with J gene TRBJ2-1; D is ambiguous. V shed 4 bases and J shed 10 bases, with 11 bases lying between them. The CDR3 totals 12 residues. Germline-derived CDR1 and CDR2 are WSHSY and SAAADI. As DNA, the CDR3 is TGCGCCAGCAGTGTTGGCAGAACCGAGCAGTTCTTC. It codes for CASSVGRTEQFF.

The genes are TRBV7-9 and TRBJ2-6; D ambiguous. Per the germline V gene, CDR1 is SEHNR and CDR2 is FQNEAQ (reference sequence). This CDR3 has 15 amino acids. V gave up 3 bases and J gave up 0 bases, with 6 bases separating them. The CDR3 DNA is TGTGCCAGCAGCTTTAGCCTCTCTGGGGCCAACGTCCTGACTTTC. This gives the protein CASSFSLSGANVLTF.

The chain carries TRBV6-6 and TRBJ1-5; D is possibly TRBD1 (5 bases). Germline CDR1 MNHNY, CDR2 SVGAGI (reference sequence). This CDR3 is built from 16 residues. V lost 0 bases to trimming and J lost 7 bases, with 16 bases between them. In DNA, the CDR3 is TGTGCCAGCAGTTACTCGAAAGGCAGGGTGGGCCAGCCCCAGCATTTT. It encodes CASSYSKGRVGQPQHF.

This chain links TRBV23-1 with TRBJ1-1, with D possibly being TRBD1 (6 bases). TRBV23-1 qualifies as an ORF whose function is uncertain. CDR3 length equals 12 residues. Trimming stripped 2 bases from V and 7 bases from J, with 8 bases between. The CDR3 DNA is TGCGCCAGCAGTCAAGGGGGCGATGAAGCTTTCTTT. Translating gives CASSQGGDEAFF.

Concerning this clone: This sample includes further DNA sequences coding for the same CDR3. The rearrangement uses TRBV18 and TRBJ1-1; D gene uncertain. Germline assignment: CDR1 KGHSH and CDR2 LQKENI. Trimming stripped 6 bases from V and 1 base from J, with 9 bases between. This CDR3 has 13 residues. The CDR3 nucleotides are TGTGCCAGCTCCGAGGGCAGGAACACTGAAGCTTTCTTT. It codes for CASSEGRNTEAFF.

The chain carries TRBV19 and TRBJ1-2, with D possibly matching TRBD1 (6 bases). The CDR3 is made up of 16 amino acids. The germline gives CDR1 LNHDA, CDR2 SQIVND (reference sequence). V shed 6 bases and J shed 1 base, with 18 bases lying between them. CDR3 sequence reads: CASSRRTDTFNYGYTF. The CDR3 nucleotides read TGTGCCAGTAGCCGCCGGACAGACACCTTTAACTATGGCTACACCTTC.

CDR3 nucleotide sequence: TGTGCCACCAGCAGAGGTCCGGGACAGGAGTCCTATGGCTACACCTTC. Protein product: CATSRGPGQESYGYTF. The chain joins TRBV15 to TRBJ1-2; 8 nucleotides agree with TRBD1. V lost 1 base, J lost 4 bases, and 8 bases stayed unmatched. CDR3 length: 16 amino acids. CDR1 and CDR2 (germline): LNHNV, YYDKDF (reference sequence).

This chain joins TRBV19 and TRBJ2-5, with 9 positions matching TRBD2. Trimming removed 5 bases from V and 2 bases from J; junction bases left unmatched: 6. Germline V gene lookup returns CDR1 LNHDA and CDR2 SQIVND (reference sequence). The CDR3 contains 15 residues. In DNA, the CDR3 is TGTGCCAGTAGTTCCGGGGCGGGGGGGCAAGAGACCCAGTACTTC. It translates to CASSSGAGGQETQYF. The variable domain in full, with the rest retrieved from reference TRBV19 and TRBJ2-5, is DGGITQSPKYLFRKEGQNVTLSCEQNLNHDAMYWYRQDPGQGLRLIYYSQIVNDFQKGDIAEGYSVSREKKESFPLTVTSAQKNPTAFYLCASSSGAGGQETQYFGPGTRLLVL.

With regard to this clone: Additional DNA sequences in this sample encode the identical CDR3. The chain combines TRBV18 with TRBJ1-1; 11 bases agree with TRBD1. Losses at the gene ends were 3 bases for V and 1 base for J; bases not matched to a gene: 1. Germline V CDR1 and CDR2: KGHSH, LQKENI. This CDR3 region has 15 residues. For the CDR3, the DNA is TGTGCCAGCTCACCGGGACAGGGGGGGAACACTGAAGCTTTCTTT. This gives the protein CASSPGQGGNTEAFF.

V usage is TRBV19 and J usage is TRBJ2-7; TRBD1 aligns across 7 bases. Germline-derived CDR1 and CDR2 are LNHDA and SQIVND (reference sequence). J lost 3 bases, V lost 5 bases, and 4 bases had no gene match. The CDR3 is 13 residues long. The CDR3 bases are TGTGCCAGTAGTCGGGACAGCAACTACGAGCAGTACTTC. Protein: CASSRDSNYEQYF. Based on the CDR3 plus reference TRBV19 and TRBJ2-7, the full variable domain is DGGITQSPKYLFRKEGQNVTLSCEQNLNHDAMYWYRQDPGQGLRLIYYSQIVNDFQKGDIAEGYSVSREKKESFPLTVTSAQKNPTAFYLCASSRDSNYEQYFGPGTRLTVT.

This chain's CDR3 is CASSQRGTSGSFYEQYF. The CDR3 region has the DNA TGTGCCAGCAGTCAGAGAGGGACTAGCGGGTCGTTCTACGAGCAGTACTTC. This chain connects TRBV27 to TRBJ2-7; 12 bases fit TRBD2. The germline V gene has CDR1 MNHEY and CDR2 SMNVEV (reference sequence). V lost 5 bases to trimming and J lost 3 bases; unmatched junction nucleotides: 11. This CDR3 spans 17 amino acids.

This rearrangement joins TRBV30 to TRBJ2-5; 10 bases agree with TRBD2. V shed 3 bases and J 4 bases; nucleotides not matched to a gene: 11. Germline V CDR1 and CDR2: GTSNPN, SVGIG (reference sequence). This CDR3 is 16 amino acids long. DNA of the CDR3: TGTGCCTGGAGAGATCTACTAGCGGGGATCAGAGAGACCCAGTACTTC. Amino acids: CAWRDLLAGIRETQYF.

This CDR3 reads CASSVGQGRYQPQHF. DNA for the CDR3: TGTGCCAGCAGTGTGGGACAGGGGAGATATCAGCCCCAGCATTTT. J is TRBJ1-5 and V is TRBV2; TRBD1 agrees at 10 bases. The CDR3 loop spans 15 amino acids. Losses at the gene ends were 4 bases for V and 5 bases for J; bases not matched to a gene: 5. Looked up from germline, CDR1 is SNHLY and CDR2 is FYNNEI.